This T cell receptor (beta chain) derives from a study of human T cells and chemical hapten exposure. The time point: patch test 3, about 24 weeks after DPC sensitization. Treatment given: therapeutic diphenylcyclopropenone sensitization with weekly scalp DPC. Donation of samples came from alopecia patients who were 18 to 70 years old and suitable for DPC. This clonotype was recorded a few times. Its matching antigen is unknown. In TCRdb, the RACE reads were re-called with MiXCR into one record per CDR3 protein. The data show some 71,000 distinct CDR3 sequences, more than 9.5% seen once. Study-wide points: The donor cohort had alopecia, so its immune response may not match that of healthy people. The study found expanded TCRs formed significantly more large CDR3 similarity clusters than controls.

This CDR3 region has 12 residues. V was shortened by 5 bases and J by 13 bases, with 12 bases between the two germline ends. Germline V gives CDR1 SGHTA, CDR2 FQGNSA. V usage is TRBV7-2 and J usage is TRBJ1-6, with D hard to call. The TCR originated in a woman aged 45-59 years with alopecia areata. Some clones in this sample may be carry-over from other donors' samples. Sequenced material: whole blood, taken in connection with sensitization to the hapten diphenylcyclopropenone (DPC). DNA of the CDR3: TGTGCCAGCAGCCCTTATTTTGGGCCCCTCCACTTT. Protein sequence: CASSPYFGPLHF.